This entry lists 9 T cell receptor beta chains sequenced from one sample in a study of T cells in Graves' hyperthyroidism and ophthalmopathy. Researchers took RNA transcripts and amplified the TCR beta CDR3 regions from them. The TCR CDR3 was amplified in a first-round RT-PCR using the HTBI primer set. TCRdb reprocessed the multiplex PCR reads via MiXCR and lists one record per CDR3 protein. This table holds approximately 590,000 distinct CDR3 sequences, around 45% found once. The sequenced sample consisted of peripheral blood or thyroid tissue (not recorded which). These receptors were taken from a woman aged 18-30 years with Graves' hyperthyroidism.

The CDR3 DNA is TGCAGCGTCGGACAGAACACCATATATTTT. Its translation is CSVGQNTIYF. This sequence joins TRBV29-1 and TRBJ1-3, with D perhaps matching TRBD1 (6 bases). Germline V CDR1 and CDR2: SQVTM, ANQGSEA. This CDR3 contains 10 residues. Trimming took 6 bases from V and 7 from J, leaving 7 bases between them.

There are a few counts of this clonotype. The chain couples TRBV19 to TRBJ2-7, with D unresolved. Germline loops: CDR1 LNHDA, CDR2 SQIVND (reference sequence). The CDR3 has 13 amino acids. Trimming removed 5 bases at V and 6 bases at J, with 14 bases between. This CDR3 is CASSLADIGEQYF. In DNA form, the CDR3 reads TGTGCCAGTAGTTTAGCCGATATCGGCGAGCAGTACTTC.

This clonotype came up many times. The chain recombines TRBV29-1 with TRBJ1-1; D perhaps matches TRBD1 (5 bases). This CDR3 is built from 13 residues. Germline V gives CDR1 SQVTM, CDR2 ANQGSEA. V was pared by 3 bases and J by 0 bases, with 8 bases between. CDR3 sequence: CSVDVGVNTEAFF. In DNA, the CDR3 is TGCAGCGTTGATGTAGGGGTGAACACTGAAGCTTTCTTT.

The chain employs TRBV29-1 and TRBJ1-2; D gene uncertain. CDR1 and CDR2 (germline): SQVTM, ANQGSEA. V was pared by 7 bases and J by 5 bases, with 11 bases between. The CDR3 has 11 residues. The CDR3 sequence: CSGERLYGYTF. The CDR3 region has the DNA TGCAGCGGAGAACGTTTGTATGGCTACACCTTC.

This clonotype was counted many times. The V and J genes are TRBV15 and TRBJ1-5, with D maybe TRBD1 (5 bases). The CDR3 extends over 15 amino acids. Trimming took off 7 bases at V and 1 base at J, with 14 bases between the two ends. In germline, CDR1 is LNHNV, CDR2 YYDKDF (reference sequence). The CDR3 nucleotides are TGTGCCACCAACCCGAGGGGCGGGAGCAATCAGCCCCAGCATTTT. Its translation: CATNPRGGSNQPQHF.

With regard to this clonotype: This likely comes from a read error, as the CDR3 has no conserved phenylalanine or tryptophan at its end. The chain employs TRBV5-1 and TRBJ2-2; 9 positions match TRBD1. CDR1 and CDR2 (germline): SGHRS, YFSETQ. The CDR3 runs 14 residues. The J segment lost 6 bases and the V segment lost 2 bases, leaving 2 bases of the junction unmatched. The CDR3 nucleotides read TGCGCCAGCAGCTTTGACAGGGGGGCCGGGGAGCTGTTTTTA. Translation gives CASSFDRGAGELFL.

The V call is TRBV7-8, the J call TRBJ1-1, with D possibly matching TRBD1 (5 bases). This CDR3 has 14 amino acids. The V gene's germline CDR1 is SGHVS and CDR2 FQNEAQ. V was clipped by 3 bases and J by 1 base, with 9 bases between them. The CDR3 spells CASSFRRANTEAFF. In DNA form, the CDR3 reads TGTGCCAGCAGCTTCCGCAGGGCGAACACTGAAGCTTTCTTT. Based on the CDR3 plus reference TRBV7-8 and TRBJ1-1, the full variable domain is GAGVSQSPRYKVAKRGQDVALRCDPISGHVSLFWYQQALGQGPEFLTYFQNEAQLDKSGLPSDRFFAERPEGSVSTLKIQRTQQEDSAVYLCASSFRRANTEAFFGQGTRLTVV.

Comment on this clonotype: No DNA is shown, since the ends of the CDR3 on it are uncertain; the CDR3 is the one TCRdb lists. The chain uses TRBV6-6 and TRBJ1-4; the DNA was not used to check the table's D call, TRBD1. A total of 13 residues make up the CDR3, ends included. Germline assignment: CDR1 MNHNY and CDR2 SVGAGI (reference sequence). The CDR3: CAIRTGLMKNCFF.

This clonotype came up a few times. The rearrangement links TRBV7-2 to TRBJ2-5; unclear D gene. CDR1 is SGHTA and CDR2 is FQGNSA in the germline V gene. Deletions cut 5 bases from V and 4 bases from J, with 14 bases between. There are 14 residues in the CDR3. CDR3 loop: CASSQDQERETQYF. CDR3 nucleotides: TGTGCCAGCAGCCAAGATCAGGAAAGAGAGACCCAGTACTTC.